These T cell receptor beta chains were read from a single sample in a study of cytomegalovirus exposure and HLA in healthy donors. Profiling relied on immunoSEQ multiplex PCR, and the TCRdb table lists in-frame clones only, not all of them. This sample has about 93,000 clones; 82% occur once, and the top ten carry approximately 3.9%. What was sequenced was PBMCs. These receptors all stem from a man in his forties or fifties in good health and CMV-seronegative. Each CDR3 is given with its conserved first and last residue. The D gene is left open where the match is weak. Rows may omit the clone size; those that give it use once, few, many or a size class.

d_gene	abundance	v_gene	j_gene	CDR3nt	CDR3aa
TRBD1	NA	TRBV6-1	TRBJ1-3	TGTGCCAGCAGTGTCCCAGGGACAGGGGGCACTGGAAACACCATATATTTT	CASSVPGTGGTGNTIYF
NA	NA	TRBV7-8	TRBJ2-5	TGTGCCAGCAGTTCAGGGGTAGGGCGAGAGACCCAGTACTTC	CASSSGVGRETQYF
TRBD2	NA	TRBV27	TRBJ2-1	TGTGCCAGCAGTGACTTAGCGGGAGGGCACGGCAGTGAGCAGTTCTTC	CASSDLAGGHGSEQFF
TRBD2	NA	TRBV5-4	TRBJ2-1	TGTGCCAGCAGCTTGACTAGCGGGAGCCCGACCAATGAGCAGTTCTTC	CASSLTSGSPTNEQFF
NA	NA	TRBV13	TRBJ2-3	TGTGCCACCCATGAGGTGGGGCGGGATACGCAGTATTTT	CATHEVGRDTQYF
TRBD2	NA	TRBV9	TRBJ2-3	TGTGCCAGCAGCGTTGGGACTAGCGGTAGCACAGATACGCAGTATTTT	CASSVGTSGSTDTQYF
NA	NA	TRBV5-5	TRBJ2-7	TGTGCCAGCAGCTTGGCTTTTTCCGGCGAGCAGTACTTC	CASSLAFSGEQYF
NA	few	TRBV28	TRBJ2-3	TGTGCCAGCATAGCTGCAAAAGATACGCAGTATTTT	CASIAAKDTQYF
NA	NA	TRBV5-4	TRBJ2-3	TGTGCCAGCAGCCCGACCCGCGGAAACACAGATACGCAGTATTTT	CASSPTRGNTDTQYF
NA	NA	TRBV28	TRBJ1-1	TGTGCCAGCAGTTCGTGGCCTGGGGGCGACCGGGGCACTGAAGCTTTCTTT	CASSSWPGGDRGTEAFF
NA	NA	TRBV6-1	TRBJ2-2	TGTGCCAGCAGTGACCAGGGAAGATTGAACACCGGGGAGCTGTTTTTT	CASSDQGRLNTGELFF
NA	few	TRBV6-1	TRBJ1-3	TGTGCCAGCAGTGAAGGGAGTCGCTCTGGAAACACCATATATTTT	CASSEGSRSGNTIYF